This section outlines one T cell receptor (beta chain) sequence together with its context. The antigen remains undetermined. These data originate in a study of brain metastases from non-small cell lung cancer. Findings and caveats of the study: T-cell infiltration was lower in brain metastases than primaries (P < 0.001). TCR repertoires overlapped largely between brain metastases and matched primaries. Expanded T-cell clones appeared in more than 60% of brain metastases over primaries.

Germline V gene lookup returns CDR1 MGHDK and CDR2 SYGVNS. CDR3 length: 16 amino acids. V lost 4 bases to trimming and J lost 7 bases, with 17 bases between them. TCRdb's copy holds only in-frame clones and misses some; the assay was immunoSEQ multiplex PCR. The sample contains 4,000 to 5,000 clones, more than 80% of which appear only once. This chain connects TRBV25-1 to TRBJ1-6; D may be TRBD1 (5 bases). Sequenced sample: primary lung tumor tissue. The source of this sequence is a donor aged 40 or older with non-small cell lung cancer. The DNA for the CDR3 is TGTGCCAGCAGTGGGAACGCCAGGGTTGGCAATTCACCCCTCCACTTT. It specifies CASSGNARVGNSPLHF.